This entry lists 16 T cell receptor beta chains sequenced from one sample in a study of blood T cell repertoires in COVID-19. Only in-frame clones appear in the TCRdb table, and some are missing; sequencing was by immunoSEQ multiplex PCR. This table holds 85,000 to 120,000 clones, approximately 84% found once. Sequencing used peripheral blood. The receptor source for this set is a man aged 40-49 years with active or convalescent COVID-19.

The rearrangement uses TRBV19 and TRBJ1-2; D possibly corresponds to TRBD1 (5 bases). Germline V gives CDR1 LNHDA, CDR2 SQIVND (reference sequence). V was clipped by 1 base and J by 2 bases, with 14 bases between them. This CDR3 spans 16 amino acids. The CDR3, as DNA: TGTGCCAGTAGTATAGGGGGGGACCCCAGGAACTATGGCTACACCTTC. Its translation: CASSIGGDPRNYGYTF.

The CDR3 region has the DNA TGTGCCAGCAGCCCTAGCGGGGGGCGACCAGATACGCAGTATTTT. The encoded protein is CASSPSGGRPDTQYF. The V call is TRBV5-4, the J call TRBJ2-3; 11 bases agree with TRBD2. Losses at the gene ends were 4 bases for V and 4 bases for J; bases not matched to a gene: 5. This CDR3 spans 15 amino acids. CDR1 and CDR2 (germline): SGHNT, YYREEE (reference sequence).

Written as DNA, the CDR3 is TGCAGTGCTAGTGGGGGGAAGGGAGGATCGGGCAATCAGCCCCAGCATTTT. Amino acid sequence: CSASGGKGGSGNQPQHF. The chain recombines TRBV20-1 with TRBJ1-5, with a possible D match to TRBD1 (5 bases). This CDR3 spans 17 amino acids. V was pared by 3 bases and J by 2 bases, with 20 bases between. The V gene's germline CDR1 is DFQATT and CDR2 SNEGSKA (reference sequence).

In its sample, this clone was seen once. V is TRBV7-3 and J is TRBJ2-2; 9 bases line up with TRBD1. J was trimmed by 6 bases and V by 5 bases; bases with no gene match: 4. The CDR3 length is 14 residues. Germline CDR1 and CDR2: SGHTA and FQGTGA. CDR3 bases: TGTGCCAGCAGCGCGGGACAGGGAGCCGGGGAGCTGTTTTTT. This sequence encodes CASSAGQGAGELFF.

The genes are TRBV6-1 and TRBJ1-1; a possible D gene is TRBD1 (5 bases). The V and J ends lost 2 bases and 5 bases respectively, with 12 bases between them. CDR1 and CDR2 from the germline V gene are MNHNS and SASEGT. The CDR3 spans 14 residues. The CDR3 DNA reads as TGTGCCAGCAGTGAAAAGGGGTATAGTACTGAAGCTTTCTTT. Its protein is CASSEKGYSTEAFF.

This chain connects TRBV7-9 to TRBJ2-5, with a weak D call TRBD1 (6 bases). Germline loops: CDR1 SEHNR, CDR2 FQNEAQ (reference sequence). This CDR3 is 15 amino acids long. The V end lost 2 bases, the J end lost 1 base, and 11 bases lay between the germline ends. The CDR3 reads CASSLSQGLQETQYF. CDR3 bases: TGTGCCAGCAGCTTATCCCAGGGGCTCCAAGAGACCCAGTACTTC.

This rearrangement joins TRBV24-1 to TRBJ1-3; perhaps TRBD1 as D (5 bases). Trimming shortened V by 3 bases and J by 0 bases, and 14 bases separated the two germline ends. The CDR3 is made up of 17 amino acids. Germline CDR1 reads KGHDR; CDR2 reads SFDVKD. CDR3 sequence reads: CATSDLEKGNSGNTIYF. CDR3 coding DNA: TGTGCCACCAGTGATCTAGAAAAGGGGAACTCTGGAAACACCATATATTTT.

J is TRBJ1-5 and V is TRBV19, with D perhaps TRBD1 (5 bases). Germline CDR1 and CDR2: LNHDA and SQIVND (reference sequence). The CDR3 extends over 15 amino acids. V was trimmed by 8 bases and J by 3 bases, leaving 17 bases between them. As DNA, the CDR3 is TGTGCCAGTCAAATGGGCGGAGGGGACAATCAGCCCCAGCATTTT. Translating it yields CASQMGGGDNQPQHF.

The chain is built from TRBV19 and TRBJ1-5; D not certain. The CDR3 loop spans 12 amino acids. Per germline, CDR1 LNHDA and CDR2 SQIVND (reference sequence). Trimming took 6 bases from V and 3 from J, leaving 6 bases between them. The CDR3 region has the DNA TGTGCCAGTAGCGGTCTCAATCAGCCCCAGCATTTT. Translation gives CASSGLNQPQHF. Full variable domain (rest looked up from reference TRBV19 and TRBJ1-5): DGGITQSPKYLFRKEGQNVTLSCEQNLNHDAMYWYRQDPGQGLRLIYYSQIVNDFQKGDIAEGYSVSREKKESFPLTVTSAQKNPTAFYLCASSGLNQPQHFGDGTRLSIL.

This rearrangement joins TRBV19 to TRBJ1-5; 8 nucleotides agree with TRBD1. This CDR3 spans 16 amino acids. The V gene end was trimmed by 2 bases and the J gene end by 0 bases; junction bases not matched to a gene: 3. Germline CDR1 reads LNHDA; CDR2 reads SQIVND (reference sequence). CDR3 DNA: TGTGCCAGTAGTATACTACAGGGGGTTAGCAATCAGCCCCAGCATTTT. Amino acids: CASSILQGVSNQPQHF.

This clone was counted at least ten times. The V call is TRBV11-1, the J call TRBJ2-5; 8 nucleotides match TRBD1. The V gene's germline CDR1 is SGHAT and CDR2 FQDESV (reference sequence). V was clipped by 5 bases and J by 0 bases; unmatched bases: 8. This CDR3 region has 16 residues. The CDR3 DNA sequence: TGTGCCAGCAGCAGGACAGGGAAACAGTACCAAGAGACCCAGTACTTC. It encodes CASSRTGKQYQETQYF.

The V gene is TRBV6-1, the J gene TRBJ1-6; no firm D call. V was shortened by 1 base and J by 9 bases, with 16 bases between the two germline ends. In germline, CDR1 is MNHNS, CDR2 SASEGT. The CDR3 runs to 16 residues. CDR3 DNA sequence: TGTGCCAGCAGTGAAGTCGTCGGGGTCCCCTCTTCACCCCTCCACTTT. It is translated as CASSEVVGVPSSPLHF.

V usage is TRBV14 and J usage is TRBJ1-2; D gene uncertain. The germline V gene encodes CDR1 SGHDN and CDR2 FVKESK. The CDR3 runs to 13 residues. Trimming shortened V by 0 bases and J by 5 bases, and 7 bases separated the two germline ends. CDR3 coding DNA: TGTGCCAGCAGCCAAGATGGCAGTTATGGCTACACCTTC. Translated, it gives CASSQDGSYGYTF.

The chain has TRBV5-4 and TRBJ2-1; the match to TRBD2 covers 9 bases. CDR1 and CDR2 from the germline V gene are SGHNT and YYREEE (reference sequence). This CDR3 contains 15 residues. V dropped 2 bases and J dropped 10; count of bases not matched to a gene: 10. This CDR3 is CASSFPGLAAKEQFF. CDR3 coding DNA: TGTGCCAGCAGCTTCCCGGGACTAGCAGCTAAAGAGCAGTTCTTC.

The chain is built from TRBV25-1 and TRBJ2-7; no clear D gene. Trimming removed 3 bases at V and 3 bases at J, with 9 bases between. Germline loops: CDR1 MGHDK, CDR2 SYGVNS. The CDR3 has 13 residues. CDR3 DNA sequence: TGTGCCAGCAGTGACCGTCGCTACTACGAGCAGTACTTC. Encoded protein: CASSDRRYYEQYF.

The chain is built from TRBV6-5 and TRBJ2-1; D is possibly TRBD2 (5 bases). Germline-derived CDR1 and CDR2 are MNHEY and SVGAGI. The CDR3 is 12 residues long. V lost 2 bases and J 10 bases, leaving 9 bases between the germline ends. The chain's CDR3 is CASSYLSGEQFF. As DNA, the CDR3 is TGTGCCAGCAGTTACCTGTCGGGGGAGCAGTTCTTC.